This T cell receptor beta chain was captured in a study of blood T cell repertoires in COVID-19. CDR1 SGHVS and CDR2 FQNEAQ come from the germline V gene. CDR3 length: 13 residues. With 5 bases clipped from V and 6 bases from J, the junction kept 4 bases outside the gene matches. Sequencing used immunoSEQ multiplex PCR; TCRdb keeps in-frame clones, though not all of them. The sample lists about 500,000 clones, approximately 90% occurring once. Sequencing input: PBMCs or T cells enriched from blood (not recorded which). This TCR came from a woman under 30 who had recovered from COVID-19. The rearrangement joins TRBV7-8 to TRBJ1-2; 9 bases line up with TRBD1. DNA of the CDR3: TGTGCCAGCAGCGGGCGGACAGGGGATGGCTACACCTTC. It yields the protein CASSGRTGDGYTF.